These 5 T cell receptor beta chains were all obtained from the same sample, sequenced in a study of technical replicates of blood from several donors. Profiling relied on immunoSEQ multiplex PCR, and the TCRdb table lists in-frame clones only, not all of them. The table shows roughly 15,000 clones, with roughly four fifths occurring only once. The sequenced sample was PBMCs. The receptor set was obtained from a human donor in good health. Some clones in this sample may be carry-over from other donors' samples.

The CDR3 bases are TGTGCCAGCAGCCCCAGACAAAGCCTTAGCTCTGGAAACACCATATATTTT. This translates into CASSPRQSLSSGNTIYF. The V and J genes are TRBV11-2 and TRBJ1-3; D uncertain. The CDR3 totals 17 residues. The V end was cut by 5 bases, the J end by 0 bases, with 17 bases between. In germline, CDR1 is SGHAT, CDR2 FQNNGV.

The chain has TRBV9 and TRBJ2-1, with 7 bases that match TRBD2. Germline V gene lookup returns CDR1 SGDLS and CDR2 YYNGEE. This CDR3 contains 16 residues. V dropped 4 bases and J dropped 0; count of bases not matched to a gene: 7. CDR3 DNA: TGTGCCAGCAGCCCTCCGGGACTAAGCTCCTACAATGAGCAGTTCTTC. Amino acid sequence: CASSPPGLSSYNEQFF. The full variable domain, completed using reference TRBV9 and TRBJ2-1, is DSGVTQTPKHLITATGQRVTLRCSPRSGDLSVYWYQQSLDQGLQFLIQYYNGEERAKGNILERFSAQQFPDLHSELNLSSLELGDSALYFCASSPPGLSSYNEQFFGPGTRLTVL.

The V and J genes are TRBV5-1 and TRBJ2-1; 9 nucleotides align to TRBD1. Trimming took 0 bases from V and 4 from J; bases not matched to a gene: 5. The CDR3 sequence is 16 residues long. CDR1 and CDR2 (germline): SGHRS, YFSETQ. The DNA for the CDR3 is TGCGCCAGCAGCTTGGAAGGGACAGGGTCATACAATGAGCAGTTCTTC. This sequence encodes CASSLEGTGSYNEQFF.

The chain has TRBV5-4 and TRBJ1-3, with D uncertain. Germline V lookup: CDR1 SGHNT, CDR2 YYREEE (reference sequence). V shed 0 bases and J shed 0 bases, with 10 bases lying between them. This CDR3 comprises 16 residues. The CDR3 loop reads CASSLDFTTSGNTIYF. As DNA, the CDR3 is TGTGCCAGCAGCTTGGATTTCACTACCTCTGGAAACACCATATATTTT.

This clone was detected only a few times. The rearrangement links TRBV18 to TRBJ1-2, with D hard to call. Germline assignment: CDR1 KGHSH and CDR2 LQKENI. With 3 bases removed from V and 0 bases from J, the gap between germline ends came to 11 bases. CDR3 size: 15 residues. The DNA of the CDR3 is TGTGCCAGCTCACCGCGGGATGCCGCTAACTATGGCTACACCTTC. Translating gives CASSPRDAANYGYTF.